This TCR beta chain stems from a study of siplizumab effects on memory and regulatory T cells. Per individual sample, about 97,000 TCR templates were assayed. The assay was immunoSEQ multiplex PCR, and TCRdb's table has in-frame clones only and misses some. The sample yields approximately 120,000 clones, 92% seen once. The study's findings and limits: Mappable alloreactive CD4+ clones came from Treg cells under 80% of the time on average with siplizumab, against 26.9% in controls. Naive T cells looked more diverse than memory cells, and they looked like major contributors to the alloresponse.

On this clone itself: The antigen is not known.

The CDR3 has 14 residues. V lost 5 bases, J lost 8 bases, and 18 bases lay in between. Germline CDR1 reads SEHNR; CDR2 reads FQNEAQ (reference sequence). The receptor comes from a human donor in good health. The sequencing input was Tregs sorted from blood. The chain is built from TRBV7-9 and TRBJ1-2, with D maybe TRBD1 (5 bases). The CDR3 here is CASSRFPGGKGYTF. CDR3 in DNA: TGTGCCAGCAGCCGTTTTCCGGGGGGAAAAGGCTACACCTTC.